This entry concerns a single TCR beta chain. Its specificity is not known. The junction departs from germline at one end; a sequencing error may be responsible. All of the donors were Caucasians in good health. This sample is drawn from a study of identical twins. Overall study results and limits: Researchers reported weaker excess twin sharing in beta out-of-frame sequences. Memory repertoires showed no such pattern, whereas abundant cord blood beta clonotypes carried fewer insertions.

Per germline, CDR1 MNHNS and CDR2 SASEGT. This CDR3 region has 14 residues. After template switching added a universal primer site, the resulting cDNA carried unique molecular identifiers. TCRdb processed the 5' RACE reads anew with MiXCR; each CDR3 protein has one entry. This sample has fewer than 350,000 distinct CDR3 sequences; around 8.8% occur once, and the top ten carry about 2.1%. The same data also contributed to another study, on yellow fever vaccine responses in identical twins.

The specimen sequenced was memory (CD45RO+) T cells sorted from blood. V gene TRBV6-1 combines with J gene TRBJ2-2; D might be TRBD2 (7 bases). This TCR derives from a young woman in good health. The CDR3 protein is CASKTRGGTGELFF. CDR3 in DNA: TGTGCTAGCAAGACCAGGGGAGGGACCGGGGAGCTGTTTTTT.